This T cell receptor (beta chain) was observed in a study of blood T cell repertoires in COVID-19. Germline V lookup: CDR1 SEHNR, CDR2 FQNEAQ (reference sequence). V lost 5 bases, J lost 4 bases, and 12 bases lay in between. The CDR3 runs to 13 residues. This clone is a singleton in its sample. In the original workflow: Reference gene primer amplification yielded estimated nucleated cell counts. Data came from immunoSEQ multiplex PCR; TCRdb stores just in-frame clones and leaves some out. V, J and clone size reflect that table, while D and trimming were determined from the DNA. The data hold about 77,000 clones, with 80% observed a single time.

This rearrangement joins TRBV7-9 to TRBJ2-7; D gene ambiguous. Sequences were obtained from peripheral blood. The receptor comes from a woman between 65 and 79 years old with acute or convalescent COVID-19. DNA for the CDR3: TGTGCCAGCAGCCCCGTGGGCCCGTACGAGCAGTACTTC. Translating it yields CASSPVGPYEQYF.